The 18 T cell receptor beta chains reported below all come from one sample, sequenced in a study of T cells after yellow fever vaccination. One entry per CDR3 protein results from TCRdb running MiXCR on the 5' RACE reads. The table has 46,000 or so distinct CDR3 sequences, roughly 6.4% seen once. The sample consisted of PBMCs, either bulk or a sorted T-cell subset (CD4+, CD8+, memory, or dextramer-sorted; not recorded which), taken 45 days after the yellow fever booster vaccination. Receptor source: a man aged 30 to 45 who received the YFV17D yellow fever vaccine.

This clonotype appeared many times. The rearrangement joins TRBV4-1 to TRBJ2-2, with 7 bases aligning to TRBD2. This CDR3 comprises 16 residues. Germline V gives CDR1 MGHRA, CDR2 YSYEKL. Trimming took 3 bases from V and 6 from J; bases not matched to a gene: 10. CDR3 amino acids: CASSHRRGGAAGELFF. The CDR3 nucleotides are TGCGCCAGCAGCCACCGTCGGGGAGGGGCGGCCGGGGAGCTGTTTTTT.

This clonotype was seen ten or more times. The chain links TRBV5-6 to TRBJ2-1; D is unclear. Germline loops: CDR1 SGHDT, CDR2 YYEEEE. Trimming took off 2 bases at V and 1 base at J, with 16 bases between the two ends. This CDR3 is 17 amino acids long. The DNA of the CDR3 is TGTGCCAGCAGCTTATTTAGGTCCAGTATATCCTACAATGAGCAGTTCTTC. This sequence encodes CASSLFRSSISYNEQFF.

This clonotype was seen repeatedly, ten times or more. The V and J genes are TRBV20-1 and TRBJ2-4; D not resolved. The CDR3 has 11 amino acids. Trimming left V 0 bases short and J 15 bases short, with 12 bases between. Germline lookup yields CDR1 DFQATT and CDR2 SNEGSKA (reference sequence). CDR3 DNA: TGCAGTGCTAGAGATTATAGGGTCCCGTACTTC. Amino acid sequence: CSARDYRVPYF.

To note about this clonotype: Germline is not matched at one junction end, which may reflect a read error. The V and J genes are TRBV7-7 and TRBJ2-2, with 7 bases lining up with TRBD2. This CDR3 is built from 16 residues. Germline assignment: CDR1 SSHAT and CDR2 FNYEAQ (reference sequence). The CDR3 protein is CASSLVAGESTGELFF. In nucleotides, the CDR3 is TGTGCTAGCAGCTTAGTGGCGGGAGAATCTACCGGGGAGCTGTTTTTT. The full variable domain, with the rest looked up from reference TRBV7-7 and TRBJ2-2, is GAGVSQSPRYKVTKRGQDVTLRCDPISSHATLYWYQQALGQGPEFLTYFNYEAQPDKSGLPSDRFSAERPEGSISTLTIQRTEQRDSAMYRCASSLVAGESTGELFFGEGSRLTVL.

This clonotype appeared many times. The chain combines TRBV12-3 or TRBV12-4 with TRBJ2-3; possible D gene TRBD2, 6 bases. CDR3 size: 14 residues. The germline V and J ends were trimmed by 5 bases and 1 base, with 10 bases remaining between them. The CDR3 sequence: CASSPPGGTDTQYF. The DNA of the CDR3 is TGTGCCAGCAGTCCACCGGGGGGCACAGATACGCAGTATTTT.

V usage is TRBV7-2 and J usage is TRBJ2-7; no firm D call. CDR3 size: 13 residues. V lost 2 bases to trimming and J lost 4 bases, with 9 bases between them. Germline CDR1 SGHTA, CDR2 FQGNSA. DNA for the CDR3: TGTGCCAGCAGCTTAAACGGCGGTTACGAGCAGTACTTC. Its translation: CASSLNGGYEQYF.

There are a few counts of this clonotype. V gene TRBV3-1 combines with J gene TRBJ1-6; unclear D gene. The germline V gene has CDR1 LGHDT and CDR2 YNNKEL (reference sequence). The V end lost 11 bases, the J end lost 5 bases, and 16 bases lay between the germline ends. CDR3 size: 14 residues. The CDR3 sequence: CALGLPRHNSPLHF. CDR3 bases: TGTGCCTTGGGCTTACCACGACATAATTCACCCCTCCACTTT.

The table lists this clonotype with many counts. V is TRBV24-1 and J is TRBJ2-2; D could derive from TRBD1 or TRBD2 (5 bases each). Trimming pared 6 bases from V and 4 bases from J, leaving 14 bases between. The CDR3 is made up of 15 amino acids. From germline, CDR1 is KGHDR and CDR2 SFDVKD. The CDR3 nucleotides read TGTGCCACCAGTCACGACCGGGGCTTCACCGGGGAGCTGTTTTTT. It encodes CATSHDRGFTGELFF.

This clonotype was seen ten or more times. The chain couples TRBV4-1 to TRBJ2-1, with D perhaps matching TRBD1 (6 bases). CDR3 length equals 16 residues. Trimming took off 1 base at V and 9 bases at J, with 19 bases between the two ends. Germline V gene lookup returns CDR1 MGHRA and CDR2 YSYEKL. CDR3 DNA sequence: TGCGCCAGCAGCCAAGGACTACTAGGTGGGGGCGGTGAGCAGTTCTTC. This sequence encodes CASSQGLLGGGGEQFF.

The table lists this clonotype with many counts. This rearrangement joins TRBV20-1 to TRBJ2-2, with 13 bases lining up with TRBD2. Germline CDR1 and CDR2: DFQATT and SNEGSKA (reference sequence). V was pared by 6 bases and J by 5 bases, with 6 bases of the junction left unmatched. The CDR3 is 15 amino acids. CDR3 in amino acids: CSARTSGSGTGELFF. The CDR3 coding sequence is TGCAGTGCCCGGACTAGCGGGAGTGGGACCGGGGAGCTGTTTTTT.

A remark on this clonotype: A much larger clone is a single base away; this may be a read error. V gene TRBV20-1 combines with J gene TRBJ1-1; D unclear. The CDR3 spans 14 residues. Germline CDR1 reads DFQATT; CDR2 reads SNEGSKA (reference sequence). This CDR3 is CGAPRTALNTEAFF. CDR3 in DNA: TGCGGTGCCCCCCGGACGGCCTTGAACACTGAAGCTTTCTTT.

This clonotype was seen a handful of times. The rearrangement joins TRBV5-5 to TRBJ1-4; tentatively, D is TRBD1 (5 bases). The CDR3 covers 14 residues. CDR1 and CDR2 (germline): SGHKS, YYEKEE (reference sequence). V was pared by 2 bases and J by 3 bases, with 8 bases between. The CDR3 nucleotides are TGTGCCAGCAGCTTCACAGGCGCTAATGAAAAACTGTTTTTT. As protein: CASSFTGANEKLFF.

This clonotype was observed at least ten times. V usage is TRBV20-1 and J usage is TRBJ2-3, with 13 bases lining up with TRBD2. The CDR3 totals 17 residues. J lost 2 bases, V lost 0 bases, and 5 bases had no gene match. From germline, CDR1 is DFQATT and CDR2 SNEGSKA (reference sequence). CDR3 amino acids: CSARDVGTSGDTDTQYF. The CDR3 nucleotides are TGCAGTGCTAGAGACGTAGGGACTAGCGGGGACACAGATACGCAGTATTTT.

This clonotype was observed at least ten times. The chain combines TRBV12-3 or TRBV12-4 with TRBJ2-2; D call uncertain. The CDR3 covers 12 residues. V was trimmed by 6 bases and J by 4 bases, leaving 6 bases between them. Here the CDR3 reads CASSHSTGELFF. In DNA, the CDR3 is TGTGCCAGCAGCCACAGCACCGGGGAGCTGTTTTTT.

This chain connects TRBV5-1 to TRBJ2-3, with D perhaps given as TRBD1 or TRBD2 (5 bases each). CDR3 size: 15 residues. The V and J ends lost 0 bases and 1 base respectively, with 9 bases between them. The germline V gene encodes CDR1 SGHRS and CDR2 YFSETQ. CDR3: CASSLAGHGTDTQYF. CDR3 in DNA: TGCGCCAGCAGCTTGGCGGGGCACGGCACAGATACGCAGTATTTT.

This clonotype was recorded many times. The rearrangement uses TRBV2 and TRBJ2-1; D not certain. The CDR3 covers 16 residues. Trimming pared 2 bases from V and 0 bases from J, leaving 11 bases between. The V gene's germline CDR1 is SNHLY and CDR2 FYNNEI. In DNA form, the CDR3 reads TGTGCCAGCAGTGAAACCGAACCGAGCTCCTACAATGAGCAGTTCTTC. Translating gives CASSETEPSSYNEQFF. The full variable domain, its missing parts supplied by reference TRBV2 and TRBJ2-1, is EPEVTQTPSHQVTQMGQEVILRCVPISNHLYFYWYRQILGQKVEFLVSFYNNEISEKSEIFDDQFSVERPDGSNFTLKIRSTKLEDSAMYFCASSETEPSSYNEQFFGPGTRLTVL.

V and J are TRBV20-1 and TRBJ1-1; D call uncertain. Deletions cut 0 bases from V and 1 base from J, with 12 bases between. Germline CDR1 DFQATT, CDR2 SNEGSKA (reference sequence). The CDR3 spans 15 residues. In DNA, the CDR3 is TGCAGTGCTAGAGATACGGGAAGGGCGAACACTGAAGCTTTCTTT. Translating it yields CSARDTGRANTEAFF.

This clonotype was seen many times. J is TRBJ1-4 and V is TRBV20-1; D is unclear. CDR1 is DFQATT and CDR2 is SNEGSKA in the germline V gene (reference sequence). The V end lost 2 bases, the J end lost 7 bases, and 11 bases lay between the germline ends. The CDR3 covers 13 residues. The CDR3 coding sequence is TGCAGTGCTAGAAAGCAGGAGGGTGAAAAACTGTTTTTT. Translation: CSARKQEGEKLFF.